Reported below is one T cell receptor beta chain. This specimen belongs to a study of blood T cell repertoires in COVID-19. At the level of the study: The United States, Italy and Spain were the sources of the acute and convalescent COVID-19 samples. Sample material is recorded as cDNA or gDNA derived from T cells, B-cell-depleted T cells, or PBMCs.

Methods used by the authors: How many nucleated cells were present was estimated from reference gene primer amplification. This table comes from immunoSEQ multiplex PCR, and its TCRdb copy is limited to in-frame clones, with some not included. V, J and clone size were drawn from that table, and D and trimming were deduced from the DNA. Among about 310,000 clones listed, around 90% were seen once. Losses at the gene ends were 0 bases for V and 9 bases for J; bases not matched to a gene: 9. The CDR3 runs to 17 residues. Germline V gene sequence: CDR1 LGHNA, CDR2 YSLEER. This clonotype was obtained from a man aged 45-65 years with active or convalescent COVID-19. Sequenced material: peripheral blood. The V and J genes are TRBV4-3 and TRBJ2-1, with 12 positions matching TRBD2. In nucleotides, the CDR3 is TGCGCCAGCAGCCAAGAACCCGCTAGCGGGGGGGCCTCTGAGCAGTTCTTC. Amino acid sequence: CASSQEPASGGASEQFF.